The rows below give T cell receptor beta chains drawn from one sample of a study of T cell repertoires in cytomegalovirus infection. One entry per CDR3 protein results from TCRdb running MiXCR on the reads. This sample has roughly 340,000 distinct CDR3 sequences, with 25% to 30% found just once. No antigens are known for them. Sample: cultured PBMCs, taken from culture after CMV antigen stimulation. These receptors were collected from a human donor in good health (CMV status not recorded). Some clones in this sample may be carry-over from other donors' samples. Both conserved end residues are part of each CDR3. A D gene is named only where the DNA matches it firmly. A clone size is listed for some rows: how often the clone was seen (once, few, many), or a class if it is expanded.

J: TRBJ1-3; D: -; V: TRBV7-9; size: few; DNA: TGTGCCAGCAGCGCGGAAGGAAGAATCGGAAACACCATATATTTT; CDR3: CASSAEGRIGNTIYF
J: TRBJ1-4; D: TRBD1; V: TRBV7-6; size: few; DNA: TGTGCCAGCAGCGAGGGACAGACCGCTAATGAAAAACTGTTTTTT; CDR3: CASSEGQTANEKLFF
J: TRBJ1-1; D: TRBD1; V: TRBV9; size: medium-sized; DNA: TGTGCCAGCAGTGGGCAACTGGCAGGGGGTGAAGCTTTCTTT; CDR3: CASSGQLAGGEAFF
J: TRBJ1-5; D: -; V: TRBV6-5; size: few; DNA: TGTGCCAGCAGAAGATGGAGCAATCAGCCCCAGCATTTT; CDR3: CASRRWSNQPQHF
J: TRBJ2-7; D: -; V: TRBV6-1; size: many; DNA: TGTGCCAGCAGCCTAATACCCGGGGGACGGGCCTACGAGCAGTACTTC; CDR3: CASSLIPGGRAYEQYF
J: TRBJ1-6; D: -; V: TRBV28; size: many; DNA: TGTGCCAGCAGTTTCGGCAGGGCGAAGTCACCCCTCCACTTT; CDR3: CASSFGRAKSPLHF
J: TRBJ1-6; D: TRBD1; V: TRBV15; size: few; DNA: TGTGCCACCAGCAGGACCCGACAGGGTGGATCACCCCTCCACTTT; CDR3: CATSRTRQGGSPLHF
J: TRBJ2-1; D: TRBD2; V: TRBV6-6; size: once; DNA: TGTGCCAGCAGGCTCGGGGGGGCCCTGTACAATGAGCAGTTCTTC; CDR3: CASRLGGALYNEQFF
J: TRBJ2-2; D: -; V: TRBV19; size: -; DNA: TGTGCCAGTAGTATTGGAGGAGGGGGCGTAAAATCCGGGGAGCTGTTTTTT; CDR3: CASSIGGGGVKSGELFF
J: TRBJ1-3; D: TRBD1; V: TRBV6-1; size: many; DNA: TGTGCCAGCAGCTTTGAGGGGGCTTCTGGAAACACCATATATTTT; CDR3: CASSFEGASGNTIYF
J: TRBJ2-5; D: -; V: TRBV7-7; size: -; DNA: TGTGCCAGCAGCCAGGCGGGGGGACAGGGTAGAGAGACCCAGTACTTC; CDR3: CASSQAGGQGRETQYF
J: TRBJ2-7; D: TRBD2; V: TRBV4-2; size: few; DNA: TGTGCCAGCAGCCAAGATCTAGGAGGGAGGGCAGGCGAGCAGTACTTC; CDR3: CASSQDLGGRAGEQYF
J: TRBJ2-7; D: -; V: TRBV7-8; size: -; DNA: TGTGCCAGCAGCTTGGACTCACTATTGGAGCAGTACTTC; CDR3: CASSLDSLLEQYF
J: TRBJ2-2; D: -; V: TRBV27; size: -; DNA: TGTGCCAGCAGGCAGGGTGCCGGGGAGCTGTTTTTT; CDR3: CASRQGAGELFF
J: TRBJ1-3; D: -; V: TRBV12-3/TRBV12-4; size: -; DNA: TGTGCCACCTCCTGGACCTCTGGAAACACCATATATTTT; CDR3: CATSWTSGNTIYF
J: TRBJ2-7; D: TRBD1; V: TRBV7-2; size: few; DNA: TGTGCCAGCAGCGAATCCGGGACAGTCTACGAGCAGTACTTC; CDR3: CASSESGTVYEQYF
J: TRBJ2-3; D: TRBD2; V: TRBV7-2; size: few; DNA: TGTGCCAGCAGCGTAGCGGGAGCGAAGGCAGATACGCAGTATTTT; CDR3: CASSVAGAKADTQYF
J: TRBJ1-2; D: -; V: TRBV12-3/TRBV12-4; size: few; DNA: TGTGCCAGCAGTTTAGATGCAGGGAACTATGGCTACACCTTC; CDR3: CASSLDAGNYGYTF
J: TRBJ2-7; D: -; V: TRBV6-2/TRBV6-3; size: -; DNA: TGTGCCAGCAAGTACGTGGGCATCCAGGCCTACGAGCAGTACTTC; CDR3: CASKYVGIQAYEQYF
J: TRBJ2-5; D: -; V: TRBV13; size: -; DNA: TGTGCCAGCAGCCGTACAGGGTCCGAGACCCAGTACTTC; CDR3: CASSRTGSETQYF
J: TRBJ1-4; D: -; V: TRBV7-8; size: -; DNA: TGTGCCAGCAGCTTTATAGGGCCCGAAAAACTGTTTTTT; CDR3: CASSFIGPEKLFF
J: TRBJ2-7; D: TRBD1; V: TRBV19; size: -; DNA: TGTGCCAGTAGTCCCGACAGGGAAAGGGTCTACGAGCAGTACTTC; CDR3: CASSPDRERVYEQYF
J: TRBJ1-1; D: -; V: TRBV19; size: few; DNA: TGTGCCAGTAGTCCTTGGGGGGGTCCGGATACTGAAGCTTTCTTT; CDR3: CASSPWGGPDTEAFF
J: TRBJ1-5; D: TRBD1; V: TRBV3-1; size: -; DNA: TGTGCCAGCAGCGGGACAGCAAATCAGCCCCAGCATTTT; CDR3: CASSGTANQPQHF
J: TRBJ2-1; D: TRBD2; V: TRBV7-2; size: many; DNA: TGTGCCAGCAGCGCCCGGACTAGCGGGAGAATCTACAATGAGCAGTTCTTC; CDR3: CASSARTSGRIYNEQFF
J: TRBJ1-6; D: -; V: TRBV19; size: -; DNA: TGTGCCAGCAGAACTCGATACCAAGGAAATTCACCCCTCCACTTT; CDR3: CASRTRYQGNSPLHF
J: TRBJ1-6; D: -; V: TRBV5-6; size: -; DNA: TGTGCCAGCAGCCTGACTTGGCAGGGGAATTCACCCCTCCACTTT; CDR3: CASSLTWQGNSPLHF
J: TRBJ2-7; D: TRBD2; V: TRBV20-1; size: -; DNA: TGCAGTGCAGTTGGACTAGCGGGTTACGAGCAGTACTTC; CDR3: CSAVGLAGYEQYF
J: TRBJ1-1; D: -; V: TRBV10-3; size: -; DNA: TGTGCCATCAGTGATAGAGGGGGGCGAGAGACTGAAGCTTTCTTT; CDR3: CAISDRGGRETEAFF
J: TRBJ2-7; D: TRBD2; V: TRBV19; size: many; DNA: TGTGCCAGTAGTGTGGGAGGGACTCGGACCTACGAGCAGTACTTC; CDR3: CASSVGGTRTYEQYF
J: TRBJ2-5; D: TRBD2; V: TRBV20-1; size: many; DNA: TGCAGTGCTAGAGCCAATAGCGGGAGGGCCCGCCAAGAGACCCAGTACTTC; CDR3: CSARANSGRARQETQYF
J: TRBJ1-1; D: TRBD1; V: TRBV6-1; size: -; DNA: TGTGCCAGCGACAGGGGGGATGGCACTGAAGCTTTCTTT; CDR3: CASDRGDGTEAFF
J: TRBJ1-1; D: -; V: TRBV19; size: -; DNA: TGTGCCAGTAGTACCCGGGACATCTCCACTGAAGCTTTCTTT; CDR3: CASSTRDISTEAFF
J: TRBJ1-1; D: -; V: TRBV7-9; size: -; DNA: TGTGCCAGCAGCTTACAGACCGCGCGGAACACTGAAGCTTTCTTT; CDR3: CASSLQTARNTEAFF
J: TRBJ2-5; D: -; V: TRBV12-3/TRBV12-4; size: -; DNA: TGTGCCAGCAGCTCGACAAGGACTTCTGGCGGGGAGACCCAGTACTTC; CDR3: CASSSTRTSGGETQYF
J: TRBJ2-3; D: -; V: TRBV7-2; size: -; DNA: TGTGCCAGCAGCGCTGACCCCGGAGGATCAGATACGCAGTATTTT; CDR3: CASSADPGGSDTQYF
J: TRBJ2-1; D: -; V: TRBV19; size: few; DNA: TGTGCCAGTAGTATTACTGGGATGTACAATGAGCAGTTCTTC; CDR3: CASSITGMYNEQFF
J: TRBJ2-3; D: -; V: TRBV6-1; size: few; DNA: TGTGCCAGCAGTAAGACCGGACGTAGGAGGGCAGATACGCAGTATTTT; CDR3: CASSKTGRRRADTQYF
J: TRBJ2-7; D: -; V: TRBV10-3; size: -; DNA: TGTGCCATCAGTGAGTCGATTCTGCGCTACGAGCAGTACTTC; CDR3: CAISESILRYEQYF
J: TRBJ2-7; D: -; V: TRBV6-5; size: once; DNA: TGTGCCAGCAGTTACTCCCGGACTACCCCCTACGAGCAGTACTTC; CDR3: CASSYSRTTPYEQYF
J: TRBJ2-7; D: -; V: TRBV12-3/TRBV12-4; size: -; DNA: TGTGCCAGCAGTTCCTCAGGGGATCCCGGCGACGAGCAGTACTTC; CDR3: CASSSSGDPGDEQYF
J: TRBJ2-3; D: TRBD2; V: TRBV7-2; size: -; DNA: TGTGCCAGCAGCTTTAATAGCGGGAGTAGCACAGATACGCAGTATTTT; CDR3: CASSFNSGSSTDTQYF
J: TRBJ2-1; D: TRBD2; V: TRBV7-3; size: few; DNA: TGTGCCAGCAGCTTAAGTAACACAGCGGGAGGGGGGGAGCAGTTCTTC; CDR3: CASSLSNTAGGGEQFF
J: TRBJ2-1; D: -; V: TRBV19; size: -; DNA: TGTGCCAGTAGTATCGGGACTTCCTACAATGAGCAGTTCTTC; CDR3: CASSIGTSYNEQFF
J: TRBJ2-1; D: -; V: TRBV6-2/TRBV6-3; size: -; DNA: TGTGCCAGCAGTCCCAACCCTGGACGGCTTACCGGGAATGAGCAGTTCTTC; CDR3: CASSPNPGRLTGNEQFF
J: TRBJ2-1; D: TRBD2; V: TRBV7-2; size: -; DNA: TGTGCCAGCAGCTCATGGGGCGGGAGAGGAAAGAATGAGCAGTTCTTC; CDR3: CASSSWGGRGKNEQFF
J: TRBJ1-5; D: TRBD1; V: TRBV12-5; size: -; DNA: TGTGCTAGTGGTCCACATTACGACAGGGGAAAAGGGCCCCAGCATTTT; CDR3: CASGPHYDRGKGPQHF
J: TRBJ1-6; D: -; V: TRBV27; size: -; DNA: TGTGCCAGCAGTTCCTCAGGGACATACACACCCCTCCACTTT; CDR3: CASSSSGTYTPLHF
J: TRBJ1-3; D: -; V: TRBV2; size: -; DNA: TGTGCCAGCAGTGACGGTGGCCGAAACACCATATATTTT; CDR3: CASSDGGRNTIYF
J: TRBJ2-5; D: TRBD2; V: TRBV2; size: few; DNA: TGTGCCAGCAGTGAAGGCAGGGAGGGCTGGCGTGGAGAGACCCAGTACTTC; CDR3: CASSEGREGWRGETQYF
J: TRBJ2-2; D: -; V: TRBV12-3/TRBV12-4; size: -; DNA: TGTGCCAGCAGCTCTCTCTGGGGGGCGAACACCGGGGAGCTGTTTTTT; CDR3: CASSSLWGANTGELFF